Below, 15 T cell receptor beta chains from the same sample are listed, as sequenced in a study of blood T cells in healthy people across ages. For the second PCR, which ran for about 7 to 11 cycles, a sample-barcoded 5' primer and a J-beta primer mix were used. From the 5' RACE reads, TCRdb called clonotypes with MiXCR, one entry per CDR3 protein. This table holds 450,000 to 700,000 distinct CDR3 sequences, approximately 27% found once. Sequencing was performed on blood. These TCRs come from an older woman in good health.

This clonotype was seen only a few times. The chain combines TRBV29-1 with TRBJ2-4; tentatively, D is TRBD1 (6 bases). Per germline, CDR1 SQVTM and CDR2 ANQGSEA. This CDR3 comprises 12 residues. Trimming cost V 7 bases and J 7 bases, with 14 bases left between them. This chain's CDR3 is CSAYQGSNIQYF. The CDR3 nucleotides are TGCAGCGCATATCAGGGGTCGAACATTCAGTACTTC.

Comments on this clonotype: Because the CDR3's place on the DNA is in doubt, the DNA is left out and the CDR3 is given as listed by TCRdb. This chain links TRBV20-1 with TRBJ1-6. CDR1 is DFQATT, CDR2 SNEGSKA, per germline (reference sequence). The CDR3 is 18 amino acids long, termini counted. CDR3 in amino acids: CSAREWATGNPYNSPHHF.

Points on this clonotype: One end of the junction varies from germline; a read error may be responsible. The chain carries TRBV18 and TRBJ2-1; no clear D. This CDR3 has 12 amino acids. Germline V lookup: CDR1 KGHSH, CDR2 LQKENI. In DNA form, the CDR3 reads TGTGCCAGCTCACCACCGTTGGCTAGGGTCTCGTTC. It specifies CASSPPLARVSF.

V and J are TRBV20-1 and TRBJ2-3, with 9 bases that match TRBD2. The CDR3 consists of 16 residues. V gave up 0 bases and J gave up 2 bases; unmatched junction bases: 6. The germline gives CDR1 DFQATT, CDR2 SNEGSKA (reference sequence). The CDR3 nucleotides are TGCAGTGCTAGAGATCTGGCGGGGGGGGTCACAGATACGCAGTATTTT. As protein: CSARDLAGGVTDTQYF.

The CDR3 coding sequence is TGTGCCAGCAGTGAAAATAGCGGGAACTCTGGGGCCAACGTCCTGACTTTC. Amino acids: CASSENSGNSGANVLTF. The chain carries TRBV2 and TRBJ2-6, with TRBD2 matching over 8 bases. With V trimmed by 2 bases and J by 0 bases, 3 bases remained unmatched. Germline values: CDR1 SNHLY, CDR2 FYNNEI. The CDR3 is made up of 17 amino acids. Together with reference TRBV2 and TRBJ2-6, the CDR3 gives the full variable domain: EPEVTQTPSHQVTQMGQEVILRCVPISNHLYFYWYRQILGQKVEFLVSFYNNEISEKSEIFDDQFSVERPDGSNFTLKIRSTKLEDSAMYFCASSENSGNSGANVLTFGAGSRLTVL.

The chain uses TRBV7-2 and TRBJ1-1; D not certain. This CDR3 comprises 13 residues. Trimming left V 5 bases short and J 1 base short, with 8 bases between. Looked up from germline, CDR1 is SGHTA and CDR2 is FQGNSA. Here the CDR3 reads CASSQWENTEAFF. For the CDR3, the DNA is TGTGCCAGCAGCCAGTGGGAGAACACTGAAGCTTTCTTT.

This clonotype came up a few times. V usage is TRBV14 and J usage is TRBJ2-1; 8 bases align to TRBD2. Trimming cost V 4 bases and J 4 bases; bases outside gene matches: 12. Germline CDR1 and CDR2: SGHDN and FVKESK. The CDR3 is made up of 17 amino acids. For the CDR3, the DNA is TGTGCCAGCAGCCCTTTAGCGGGGTGGATGTCTTACAATGAGCAGTTCTTC. Protein sequence: CASSPLAGWMSYNEQFF. The variable domain in full, with the rest retrieved from reference TRBV14 and TRBJ2-1, is EAGVTQFPSHSVIEKGQTVTLRCDPISGHDNLYWYRRVMGKEIKFLLHFVKESKQDESGMPNNRFLAERTGGTYSTLKVQPAELEDSGVYFCASSPLAGWMSYNEQFFGPGTRLTVL.

The rearrangement joins TRBV29-1 to TRBJ1-4; 9 bases map to TRBD1. CDR3 length: 13 residues. The germline gives CDR1 SQVTM, CDR2 ANQGSEA. J lost 6 bases, V lost 6 bases, and 5 bases had no gene match. In nucleotides, the CDR3 is TGCAGCGTAAAGCGGACAGGGGATGAAAAACTGTTTTTT. This sequence encodes CSVKRTGDEKLFF.

V is TRBV4-2 and J is TRBJ2-1; weak D call: TRBD1 (5 bases). CDR1 is LGHNA, CDR2 YNFKEQ, per germline. CDR3 length equals 18 residues. Trimming cost V 3 bases and J 9 bases, with 27 bases left between them. This CDR3 reads CASSQRQGPVDVQGEQFF. The CDR3 nucleotides are TGTGCCAGCAGCCAGAGGCAGGGTCCTGTCGACGTACAAGGTGAGCAGTTCTTC.

In its sample, this clonotype was seen many times. The V gene is TRBV7-3, the J gene TRBJ2-5; 11 bases agree with TRBD1. V lost 3 bases to trimming and J lost 5 bases; unmatched junction nucleotides: 8. The CDR3 is 16 amino acids. Germline V CDR1 and CDR2: SGHTA, FQGTGA. The CDR3 DNA is TGTGCCAGCAGCTTGGGGGGGACAGGGGGTCAGGAGACCCAGTACTTC. Protein: CASSLGGTGGQETQYF.

The gene calls are TRBV24-1 and TRBJ2-5, with 9 bases that match TRBD1. The DNA end is more similar to TRBJ2-1, so the J call may be wrong. CDR3 size: 17 residues. Germline values: CDR1 KGHDR, CDR2 SFDVKD. In DNA, the CDR3 is TGTGCCACCAGTGATAGAACCGGCGGACAGGGGTCTCATGAGCAGTTCTTC. It is translated as CATSDRTGGQGSHEQFF.

The rearrangement joins TRBV20-1 to TRBJ1-1, with D tentatively TRBD1 (5 bases). The CDR3 is 15 amino acids. Trimming cost V 5 bases and J 1 base, with 17 bases left between them. Germline V gives CDR1 DFQATT, CDR2 SNEGSKA (reference sequence). The CDR3 DNA is TGCAGTGCTCAGAGCGGGGCGAACTGGAACACTGAAGCTTTCTTT. Its protein is CSAQSGANWNTEAFF.

The rearrangement links TRBV29-1 to TRBJ1-2, with TRBD1 as a possible D gene (6 bases). V dropped 4 bases and J dropped 0 bases, with 12 bases sitting between them. Germline CDR1 reads SQVTM; CDR2 reads ANQGSEA. The CDR3 extends over 14 amino acids. Here the CDR3 reads CSVVSGVSNYGYTF. The CDR3 region has the DNA TGCAGCGTTGTATCAGGGGTGTCTAACTATGGCTACACCTTC.

This clonotype was observed a handful of times. The chain carries TRBV6-6 and TRBJ1-5; 8 bases match TRBD1. Trimming cost V 6 bases and J 3 bases; bases outside gene matches: 7. The germline V gene encodes CDR1 MNHNY and CDR2 SVGAGI (reference sequence). This CDR3 has 15 amino acids. The CDR3 loop is CASSQTGGFNQPQHF. Written as DNA, the CDR3 is TGTGCCAGCAGCCAAACAGGGGGTTTCAATCAGCCCCAGCATTTT.

In nucleotides, the CDR3 is TGCGCCAGCAGCTTGGCGGCAGGGACGAACACCGGGGAGCTGTTTTTT. Translating gives CASSLAAGTNTGELFF. V is TRBV5-1 and J is TRBJ2-2, with D tentatively TRBD1 (5 bases). Trimming removed 0 bases at V and 0 bases at J, with 9 bases between. The germline V gene encodes CDR1 SGHRS and CDR2 YFSETQ. The length of the CDR3 is 16 residues.